The rows below give T cell receptor beta chains drawn from one sample of a study of multiple sclerosis patients with progressive multifocal leukoencephalopathy. Libraries were prepared by immunoSEQ multiplex PCR; TCRdb keeps only in-frame clonotypes and omits some of them. The repertoire holds 25,000 to 30,000 clones, with about 88% as singletons. Input material: PBMCs. All receptors derive from a human donor with multiple sclerosis. The CDR3 runs from the conserved cysteine through the conserved F or W. The D gene is left open where the match is weak. Rows give clone size only sometimes, using once, few, many, or a class for an expanded clone.

j_call	v_call	d_call	clone_size	cdr3_nt	cdr3_aa
TRBJ1-4	TRBV28	TRBD1	few	TGTGCCAGCAGTTTAGTGACAGGGGGCGGAAAACTGTTTTTT	CASSLVTGGGKLFF
TRBJ2-7	TRBV28	.	.	TGTGCCAGCAGTCTCTCTGACTACGAGCAGTACTTC	CASSLSDYEQYF
TRBJ1-6	TRBV7-8	TRBD1	.	TGTGCCAGCAGCGGGGGGCCGGGACAGGGGATTGACGGGGATTGGGAACCCCTCCACTTT	CASSGGPGQGIDGDWEPLHF
TRBJ2-7	TRBV19	.	.	TGTGCCAGTAGTAAGGAGGGGGTTTACGAGCAGTACTTC	CASSKEGVYEQYF
TRBJ1-6	TRBV7-9	.	.	TGTGCCAGCAGCCCTATATTGAATTCACCCCTCCACTTT	CASSPILNSPLHF
TRBJ2-7	TRBV7-2	.	.	TGTGCCAGCAGCTTAGTAAGTGGGGCGGGGAGCTCCTACGAGCAGTACTTC	CASSLVSGAGSSYEQYF
TRBJ2-1	TRBV19	.	.	TGTGCCAGTAGTATATTATCAGGGTACAAGAATGAGCAGTTCTTC	CASSILSGYKNEQFF
TRBJ2-5	TRBV11-2	TRBD2	.	TGTGCCAGCAGCTTAGAGGGCAGCGGGGGGCAAGAGACCCAGTACTTC	CASSLEGSGGQETQYF
TRBJ2-1	TRBV28	TRBD1	.	TGTGCCAGCAGTTGGACAGGGGGCTCCTACAATGAGCAGTTCTTC	CASSWTGGSYNEQFF
TRBJ1-5	TRBV7-2	.	.	TGTGCCAGCAGCGGCCCCGGCAGGGGCGGTCAGCCCCAGCATTTT	CASSGPGRGGQPQHF
TRBJ1-1	TRBV27	.	.	TGTGCCAGCAGTTTGGGAAGGCACACTGAAGCTTTCTTT	CASSLGRHTEAFF
TRBJ1-4	TRBV5-6	.	.	TGTGCCAGCAGCTTGCCCACTAATGAAAAACTGTTTTTT	CASSLPTNEKLFF
TRBJ2-7	TRBV10-3	.	.	TGTGCCATCAGCCTGGCGGACTTAACCTACGAGCAGTACTTC	CAISLADLTYEQYF
TRBJ2-1	TRBV27	.	once	TGTGCCAGCAGTTTCACCGGTGGCAGCCCGCAGTTCTTC	CASSFTGGSPQFF
TRBJ2-5	TRBV5-6	.	once	TGTGCCAGCAGCTTTCCGGACGGGCAAGAGACCCAGTACTTC	CASSFPDGQETQYF
TRBJ2-3	TRBV29-1	TRBD2	.	TGCAGCGTCGTGAGACTAGCGGGGACGGAAGTTACAGATACGCAGTATTTT	CSVVRLAGTEVTDTQYF
TRBJ2-3	TRBV19	TRBD2	.	TGTGCCAGTAGTATTAAGCGGGGGGGAAGGATTACGCAGTATTTT	CASSIKRGGRITQYF
TRBJ1-3	TRBV7-9	.	.	TGTGCCAGCAGCTTAGCGTCGGGGGATGTGGTAGGAAACACCATATATTTT	CASSLASGDVVGNTIYF
TRBJ1-6	TRBV27	.	.	TGTGCCAGCAGGTTTCTAAATTATAATTCACCCCTCCACTTT	CASRFLNYNSPLHF
TRBJ1-2	TRBV11-2	TRBD1	.	TGTGCCAGCAGCCCTCGGACAGGGACGGGCGGCTACACCTTC	CASSPRTGTGGYTF
TRBJ2-2	TRBV6-1	.	.	TGTGCCAGCAGGGGGCGAGGGGATAGCACCGGGGAGCTGTTTTTT	CASRGRGDSTGELFF
TRBJ2-7	TRBV28	TRBD1	.	TGTGCCAGCAGTTTATTGCGGGACAGGCGCGAGCAGTACTTC	CASSLLRDRREQYF
TRBJ2-7	TRBV20-1	.	.	TGCAGTGTAGGACAATCCTACGAGCAGTACTTC	CSVGQSYEQYF
TRBJ2-7	TRBV2	TRBD1	once	TGTGCCAGCAGGGCCGGGACAGGGATCTCCTACGAGCAGTACTTC	CASRAGTGISYEQYF
TRBJ2-3	TRBV29-1	TRBD1	.	TGCAGCGCCAGACAGGGCCACAGCACAGATACGCAGTATTTT	CSARQGHSTDTQYF
TRBJ2-7	TRBV5-4	.	.	TGTGCCAGCAGCGGGGCAAAAGGGGTCGGGGGCGAGCAGTACTTC	CASSGAKGVGGEQYF